This TCR beta chain originates from a study of CD8+ T cells in alopecia areata. Researchers took lesional scalp punch biopsies and peripheral blood from people who were alopecia areata patients. Trimming removed 5 bases from V and 5 bases from J; junction bases left unmatched: 4. Looked up from germline, CDR1 is MNHEY and CDR2 is SMNVEV (reference sequence). This CDR3 is 15 amino acids long. Extraction of RNA preceded its reverse transcription into cDNA, which served as the sequencing template. Assay used: immunoSEQ multiplex PCR; TCRdb lists only in-frame clones, some missing. The table has hundreds of thousands of clones, less than 80% seen once.

The sequence was collected from a human donor with alopecia areata. The sample consisted of CD4+ T cells sorted from blood, taken at week 0. This chain links TRBV27 with TRBJ1-5, with 12 bases matching TRBD1. The DNA for the CDR3 is TGTGCCAGCAGTGCCGGGACAGGGGGCGATCAGCCCCAGCATTTT. Protein sequence: CASSAGTGGDQPQHF.